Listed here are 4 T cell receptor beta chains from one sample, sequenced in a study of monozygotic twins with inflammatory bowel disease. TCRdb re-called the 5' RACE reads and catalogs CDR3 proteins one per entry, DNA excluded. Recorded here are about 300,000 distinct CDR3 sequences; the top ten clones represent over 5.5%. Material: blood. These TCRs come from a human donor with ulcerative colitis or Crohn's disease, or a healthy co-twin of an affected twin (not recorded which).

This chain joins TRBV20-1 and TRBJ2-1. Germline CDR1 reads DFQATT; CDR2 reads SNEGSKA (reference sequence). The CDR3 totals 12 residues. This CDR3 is CSARDTGYEQFF.

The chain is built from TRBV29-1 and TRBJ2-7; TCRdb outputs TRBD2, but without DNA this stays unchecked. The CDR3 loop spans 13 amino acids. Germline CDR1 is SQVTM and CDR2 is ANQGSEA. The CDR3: CSVQRGLELEQYF.

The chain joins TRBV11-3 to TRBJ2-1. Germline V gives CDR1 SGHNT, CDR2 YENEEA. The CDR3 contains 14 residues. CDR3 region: CASSWDSGYNEQFF. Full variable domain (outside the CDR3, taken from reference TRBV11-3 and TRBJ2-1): EAGVVQSPRYKIIEKKQPVAFWCNPISGHNTLYWYLQNLGQGPELLIRYENEEAVDDSQLPKDRFSAERLKGVDSTLKIQPAELGDSAVYLCASSWDSGYNEQFFGPGTRLTVL.

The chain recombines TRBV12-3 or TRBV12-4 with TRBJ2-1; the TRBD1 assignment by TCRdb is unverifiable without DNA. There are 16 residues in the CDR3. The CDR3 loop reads CASSFRGGRPGGEQFF.